Included here is one TCR beta chain sequence, with context. Its antigen is undetermined. TCRdb keeps only in-frame clones here, not all; method: immunoSEQ multiplex PCR. Of some 99,000 clones listed, roughly 90% are singletons. The data derive from a study of T cell responses to AZD1222 COVID-19 vaccine. General study findings and limits: Females outnumbered males among donors, who were mostly white British; clonal diversity was possibly underestimated. Spike-specific TCR breadth and depth rose after two AZD1222 doses. Dominant CD4 TCR responses targeted spike regions 160-218 and 743-854. Nearly half of the spike-specific TCRs reportedly recognize variant regions that carry no mutations.

Trimming took off 5 bases at V and 0 bases at J, with 14 bases between the two ends. From germline, CDR1 is LNHDA and CDR2 SQIVND (reference sequence). This CDR3 comprises 16 residues. This TCR was recovered from an adult in good health. The chain combines TRBV19 with TRBJ2-4, with TRBD1 as a possible D gene (6 bases). Sample: peripheral blood, taken on day 0 of AZD1222 vaccination. The CDR3 bases are TGTGCCAGTAGTCAATGGACAGTACTAGCCAAAAACATTCAGTACTTC. The encoded protein is CASSQWTVLAKNIQYF.